These 19 T cell receptor beta chains came from one sample sequenced in a study of radiotherapy plus CTLA-4 blockade in lung cancer (dated by TCRdb to the late 2010s). The library was generated by the immunoSEQ multiplex PCR assay. As stored in TCRdb, this immuneACCESS dataset retains in-frame rearrangements with V and J assigned. A fraction of the clones does not appear; measured against another copy, unresolved V genes explain less than half of the discrepancy, and the remainder lacks a known reason. The table for this sample lists about 36,000 clones; 85% of them were counted only once. Of the sample, approximately 6% is held by the ten largest clones. Sequenced here: peripheral blood, sampled from a patient treated with radiotherapy plus ipilimumab. Receptor source: a human donor with non-small cell lung cancer who had stable disease on radiotherapy plus ipilimumab.

V is TRBV7-9 and J is TRBJ2-2, with 7 bases fitting TRBD1. The CDR3 is made up of 16 amino acids. Losses at the gene ends were 2 bases for V and 13 bases for J; bases not matched to a gene: 16. In germline, CDR1 is SEHNR, CDR2 FQNEAQ (reference sequence). The CDR3 DNA reads as TGTGCCAGCAGCTTACTCCAAGGACAGGTCCGAGGGCGGCTGTTTTTT. The encoded protein is CASSLLQGQVRGRLFF.

The chain recombines TRBV4-1 with TRBJ2-4; possible D gene TRBD1, 6 bases. The CDR3 loop spans 14 amino acids. CDR1 is MGHRA and CDR2 is YSYEKL in the germline V gene. V lost 1 base to trimming and J lost 6 bases, with 10 bases between them. CDR3 sequence: CASSQAQGPNIQYF. The CDR3 DNA is TGCGCCAGCAGCCAAGCGCAGGGGCCAAACATTCAGTACTTC.

The V call is TRBV28, the J call TRBJ1-6, with 8 bases aligning to TRBD1. The CDR3 runs 18 residues. The germline V gene encodes CDR1 MDHEN and CDR2 SYDVKM. Unmatched junction bases numbered 12, after V lost 4 bases and J lost 4 bases. The DNA of the CDR3 is TGTGCCAGCAGTTCCCAATTGCTCGGGACAGGATATAATTCACCCCTCCACTTT. It is translated as CASSSQLLGTGYNSPLHF.

This sequence joins TRBV5-1 and TRBJ1-2, with D perhaps matching TRBD1 (6 bases). The CDR3 spans 13 residues. CDR1 is SGHRS and CDR2 is YFSETQ in the germline V gene. Trimming shortened V by 2 bases and J by 7 bases, and 12 bases separated the two germline ends. CDR3 amino acids: CASSFGGRGGYTF. The CDR3, as DNA: TGCGCCAGCAGCTTTGGGGGCAGAGGTGGCTACACCTTC.

The chain combines TRBV21-1 with TRBJ1-2. TRBV21-1 is described as a pseudogene. The CDR3 totals 17 residues. CDR3 loop: CATQPSLIRGPNYGYTF. CDR3 nucleotides: TGTGCCACCCAGCCATCCCTGATTAGAGGCCCTAACTATGGCTACACCTTC.

The rearrangement uses TRBV15 and TRBJ2-1, with 7 bases aligning to TRBD2. The V segment lost 7 bases and the J segment 0 bases; nucleotides outside the gene matches: 9. Germline CDR1 is LNHNV and CDR2 is YYDKDF (reference sequence). The CDR3 is 16 amino acids. The CDR3 sequence is CATIPRSSGSYNEQFF. The CDR3 nucleotides are TGTGCCACCATCCCCAGATCTAGCGGCTCCTACAATGAGCAGTTCTTC.

The rearrangement joins TRBV28 to TRBJ2-5; 13 positions agree with TRBD2. V dropped 9 bases and J dropped 5; count of bases not matched to a gene: 9. Germline V gives CDR1 MDHEN, CDR2 SYDVKM. The CDR3 consists of 15 residues. The CDR3 DNA follows: TGTGCCAGGAGTCCGGGACTAGCGGGATCGGAGACCCAGTACTTC. Translation gives CARSPGLAGSETQYF.

CDR3 coding DNA: TGTGCCAGCGTGTGGACTAGCGTCGAGCAGTACTTC. It translates to CASVWTSVEQYF. The V and J genes are TRBV2 and TRBJ2-7, with 9 bases fitting TRBD2. The CDR3 is 12 residues long. V shed 8 bases and J 6 bases; nucleotides not matched to a gene: 5. The V gene's germline CDR1 is SNHLY and CDR2 FYNNEI.

The chain carries TRBV7-3 and TRBJ1-1; D remains ambiguous. The CDR3 has 13 residues. Germline assignment: CDR1 SGHTA and CDR2 FQGTGA. Trimming left V 3 bases short and J 2 bases short, with 7 bases between. CDR3 DNA sequence: TGTGCCAGCAGCTTGAGACAAAACACTGAAGCTTTCTTT. Protein product: CASSLRQNTEAFF.

The V gene is TRBV19, the J gene TRBJ2-5; D might be TRBD2 (5 bases). The DNA matches TRBJ2-7 better at its end, which makes the J call doubtful. The CDR3 runs 14 residues. The germline V gene encodes CDR1 LNHDA and CDR2 SQIVND (reference sequence). The CDR3 DNA follows: TGTGCCAGTAGCCCCCAGCGGAGCTCCTACGAGCAGTACTTC. Protein product: CASSPQRSSYEQYF.

The rearrangement links TRBV6-5 to TRBJ2-2; 7 bases fit TRBD2. This CDR3 contains 15 residues. Losses at the gene ends were 10 bases for V and 9 bases for J; bases not matched to a gene: 17. Germline V CDR1 and CDR2: MNHEY, SVGAGI. CDR3 bases: TGTGCCACTTCGCGGGGGATGAGCGGGCCACGGGAGCTGTTTTTT. Translated, it gives CATSRGMSGPRELFF.

The chain joins TRBV6-5 to TRBJ2-5, with unresolved D. V lost 3 bases and J lost 5, with 13 bases in between. From germline, CDR1 is MNHEY and CDR2 SVGAGI. The CDR3 is made up of 14 amino acids. The CDR3 bases are TGTGCCAGCAGTTATTTGGCGGAGCCCGAGACCCAGTACTTC. This gives the protein CASSYLAEPETQYF.

The chain recombines TRBV9 with TRBJ1-4; D possibly corresponds to TRBD1 (6 bases). CDR3 length: 14 residues. V lost 2 bases and J lost 4, with 9 bases in between. Germline V CDR1 and CDR2: SGDLS, YYNGEE. In DNA form, the CDR3 reads TGTGCCAGCAGCGTGACGGACAGTAATGAAAAACTGTTTTTT. It translates to CASSVTDSNEKLFF.

DNA of the CDR3: TGTGCCAGCAGCACTTTAGCGGAACCCGAAGAGACCCAGTACTTC. Protein: CASSTLAEPEETQYF. The chain carries TRBV5-8 and TRBJ2-5; D is perhaps TRBD2 (6 bases). The CDR3 runs to 15 residues. CDR1 is SGHTS and CDR2 is YDEGEE in the germline V gene. The V end lost 4 bases, the J end lost 3 bases, and 16 bases lay between the germline ends.

The V call is TRBV7-3, the J call TRBJ2-3; D is undetermined. Per the germline V gene, CDR1 is SGHTA and CDR2 is FQGTGA. CDR3 length equals 17 residues. Deletions cut 1 base from V and 0 bases from J, with 14 bases between. In DNA, the CDR3 is TGTGCCAGCAGCTTAAAATATGACGGGTCTAGCACAGATACGCAGTATTTT. It yields the protein CASSLKYDGSSTDTQYF.

The sample holds one count of this clone. This chain connects TRBV28 to TRBJ2-7; possibly TRBD2 for D (6 bases). CDR3 length equals 15 residues. Germline values: CDR1 MDHEN, CDR2 SYDVKM. Trimming removed 8 bases from V and 2 bases from J, with 19 bases in between. The CDR3 reads CASAMEGGSAYEQYF. The CDR3 nucleotides are TGTGCCAGCGCTATGGAGGGAGGCAGTGCCTACGAGCAGTACTTC.

The V gene is TRBV7-9, the J gene TRBJ2-1; maybe TRBD2 (6 bases). The CDR3 runs 14 residues. With 3 bases removed from V and 7 bases from J, the gap between germline ends came to 13 bases. CDR1 and CDR2 (germline): SEHNR, FQNEAQ (reference sequence). The CDR3 DNA reads as TGTGCCAGCAGCTTTCGGCCTAGCGTTAATGAGCAGTTCTTC. Translated, it gives CASSFRPSVNEQFF.

The genes are TRBV12-1 and TRBJ1-1. TRBV12-1 constitutes a pseudogene. The CDR3 has 16 residues. In DNA form, the CDR3 reads TGTGCCAGCAGCTCTGGGGAGTGGAGATGGAGTGGTGAAGCTTTCTTT. Translation: CASSSGEWRWSGEAFF.

This clone was seen a single time. The chain uses TRBV9 and TRBJ2-7; 8 bases align to TRBD2. The germline CDR1 and CDR2 sequences are SGDLS and YYNGEE. The CDR3 is made up of 15 amino acids. With 0 bases clipped from V and 5 bases from J, the junction kept 7 bases outside the gene matches. CDR3 nucleotides: TGTGCCAGCAGCGTAGCGGCGGGAGGAGTCCACGAGCAGTACTTC. Protein product: CASSVAAGGVHEQYF. Based on the CDR3 plus reference TRBV9 and TRBJ2-7, the full variable domain is DSGVTQTPKHLITATGQRVTLRCSPRSGDLSVYWYQQSLDQGLQFLIQYYNGEERAKGNILERFSAQQFPDLHSELNLSSLELGDSALYFCASSVAAGGVHEQYFGPGTRLTVT.